The 20 T cell receptor beta chains in this list originate from one sample, sequenced in a study of human T cells and chemical hapten exposure. Documented time point: patch test 2, 6 weeks after DPC sensitization. Regarding treatment: therapeutic diphenylcyclopropenone sensitization with weekly scalp DPC. TCRdb fed the RACE reads into MiXCR, producing one record per CDR3 protein. Of fewer than 150,000 distinct CDR3 sequences listed, 10% to 15% are singletons. The sample in question was whole blood, obtained in connection with sensitization to the hapten diphenylcyclopropenone (DPC). These receptors were obtained from a woman aged 45 to 65 with alopecia areata. Some clones in this sample may be carry-over from other donors' samples.

On this clonotype itself: An end of the junction differs from the germline gene, which may be a read error. This chain joins TRBV13 and TRBJ2-2, with TRBD2 identical over 11 bases. The germline gives CDR1 PRHDT, CDR2 FYEKMQ (reference sequence). This CDR3 is 16 amino acids long. CDR3 in DNA: TGTGCCAGCAGCTTTGGTCTAGCGGGAGGTGCCGGGGAGCCGTTTTTT. Its translation is CASSFGLAGGAGEPFF.

This clonotype occurred many times. The rearrangement links TRBV6-5 to TRBJ1-2; D is unresolved. Between the trimmed V and J ends, which lost 6 bases and 8 bases, there was a span of 10 bases. The germline CDR1 and CDR2 sequences are MNHEY and SVGAGI. The CDR3 contains 11 residues. CDR3 in amino acids: CASSKGSGYTF. In DNA, the CDR3 is TGTGCCAGCAGCAAGGGCTCCGGCTACACCTTC.

The V gene is TRBV18, the J gene TRBJ1-5; D remains unclear. Trimming removed 6 bases from V and 2 bases from J, with 11 bases in between. This CDR3 region has 14 residues. Germline CDR1 and CDR2: KGHSH and LQKENI. This CDR3 reads CASSQDGGNQPQHF. The DNA for the CDR3 is TGTGCCAGCTCCCAGGACGGAGGCAATCAGCCCCAGCATTTT.

This clonotype was detected ten times or more. The chain employs TRBV21-1 and TRBJ2-1; TRBD2, as called in the table, went unchecked against the DNA. TRBV21-1 is assigned pseudogene status. This CDR3 has 17 amino acids. The CDR3 reads CASSKPRASGANNEQFF. The CDR3 DNA reads TGTGCCAGCAGCAAACCCCGGGCTAGCGGGGCTAACAATGAGCAGTTCTTC.

This chain connects TRBV11-2 to TRBJ2-2, with D possibly being TRBD1 (5 bases). The germline CDR1 and CDR2 sequences are SGHAT and FQNNGV. CDR3 length: 14 residues. Between the trimmed V and J ends, which lost 4 bases and 0 bases, there was a span of 6 bases. The CDR3, as DNA: TGTGCCAGCAGCTGGGGCTCGAACACCGGGGAGCTGTTTTTT. Amino acids: CASSWGSNTGELFF.

This clonotype has just a few counts. V and J are TRBV6-2 or TRBV6-3 and TRBJ2-1; 8 bases agree with TRBD1. The V gene end was trimmed by 7 bases and the J gene end by 6 bases; junction bases not matched to a gene: 2. CDR1 and CDR2 from the germline V gene are MNHEY and SVGEGT. The CDR3 spans 12 residues. CDR3 in amino acids: CASIGQGNEQFF. Written as DNA, the CDR3 is TGTGCCAGCATAGGACAGGGCAATGAGCAGTTCTTC.

The genes are TRBV30 and TRBJ2-2, with D tentatively TRBD2 (5 bases). Germline assignment: CDR1 GTSNPN and CDR2 SVGIG (reference sequence). Trimming took 3 bases from V and 0 from J, leaving 20 bases between them. The CDR3 loop spans 18 amino acids. DNA for the CDR3: TGTGCCTGGAGCGCGACTGGGTCTAGAGGGACGAACACCGGGGAGCTGTTTTTT. Translation gives CAWSATGSRGTNTGELFF.

This clonotype was detected a few times. The V call is TRBV6-5, the J call TRBJ1-1; 7 bases line up with TRBD1. Germline V lookup: CDR1 MNHEY, CDR2 SVGAGI. The V segment lost 5 bases and the J segment 0 bases; nucleotides outside the gene matches: 9. This CDR3 has 16 amino acids. CDR3 nucleotide sequence: TGTGCCAGCAGTCTGGTCCAGGGGGGCATGAACACTGAAGCTTTCTTT. As protein: CASSLVQGGMNTEAFF.

This clonotype was observed many times. The chain combines TRBV18 with TRBJ2-1; D may be TRBD2 (5 bases). The CDR3 has 17 residues. CDR1 is KGHSH, CDR2 LQKENI, per germline. V was trimmed by 3 bases and J by 0 bases, leaving 15 bases between them. CDR3 DNA sequence: TGTGCCAGCTCACCGACCCCGAGGGCGAGCTCCTACAATGAGCAGTTCTTC. This sequence encodes CASSPTPRASSYNEQFF.

This clonotype was seen at least ten times. The chain uses TRBV29-1 and TRBJ1-1, with D unresolved. The CDR3 is made up of 13 amino acids. CDR1 is SQVTM and CDR2 is ANQGSEA in the germline V gene. V dropped 2 bases and J dropped 0 bases, with 7 bases sitting between them. The CDR3 DNA follows: TGCAGCGTTGAAAGGCAGATGAACACTGAAGCTTTCTTT. Translation: CSVERQMNTEAFF.

The chain has TRBV29-1 and TRBJ1-1, with D hard to call. The V end was cut by 7 bases, the J end by 0 bases, with 9 bases between. Looked up from germline, CDR1 is SQVTM and CDR2 is ANQGSEA. The length of the CDR3 is 12 residues. CDR3 loop: CSGNTLNTEAFF. The CDR3 coding sequence is TGCAGCGGAAACACCCTGAACACTGAAGCTTTCTTT. The entire variable domain, with the rest obtained from reference TRBV29-1 and TRBJ1-1, is as follows: SAVISQKPSRDICQRGTSLTIQCQVDSQVTMMFWYRQQPGQSLTLIATANQGSEATYESGFVIDKFPISRPNLTFSTLTVSNMSPEDSSIYLCSGNTLNTEAFFGQGTRLTVV.

This clonotype was picked up a small number of times. The chain has TRBV7-2 and TRBJ2-7; the D gene is possibly TRBD2 (5 bases). CDR1 is SGHTA and CDR2 is FQGNSA in the germline V gene. The CDR3 totals 15 residues. The V end lost 1 base, the J end lost 7 bases, and 17 bases lay between the germline ends. The CDR3 here is CASSLGGGSLKEQYF. The DNA for the CDR3 is TGTGCCAGCAGCTTAGGCGGCGGGTCCCTTAAAGAGCAGTACTTC.

The chain employs TRBV29-1 and TRBJ1-3; 7 nucleotides align to TRBD1. Germline lookup yields CDR1 SQVTM and CDR2 ANQGSEA. The V segment lost 3 bases and the J segment 8 bases; nucleotides outside the gene matches: 4. The CDR3 runs to 12 residues. The CDR3 reads CSVDRGGDTIYF. CDR3 bases: TGCAGCGTTGACAGGGGGGGAGACACCATATATTTT.

This chain links TRBV3-2 with TRBJ2-5. TRBV3-2 has pseudogene status. There are 11 residues in the CDR3. The CDR3 DNA sequence: TGTGCCAGCAGCCAAGACAAGACCCAGTACTTC. Protein sequence: CASSQDKTQYF.

The DNA of the CDR3 is TGTGCCAGCAGCTTAGCGGCTAGCTCCGCCGCGGATACGCAGTATTTT. Its translation is CASSLAASSAADTQYF. J is TRBJ2-3 and V is TRBV7-2, with D possibly being TRBD2 (5 bases). Germline-derived CDR1 and CDR2 are SGHTA and FQGNSA. The CDR3 has 16 residues. The germline V and J ends were trimmed by 0 bases and 6 bases, with 16 bases remaining between them.

This clonotype occurred a few times. The V call is TRBV29-1, the J call TRBJ1-1; the D gene is possibly TRBD1 (5 bases). Trimming removed 5 bases at V and 1 base at J, with 8 bases between. This CDR3 contains 12 residues. Germline V gene data show CDR1 as SQVTM and CDR2 as ANQGSEA. DNA for the CDR3: TGCAGCGTTCTCAGGGAGAACACTGAAGCTTTCTTT. Translation: CSVLRENTEAFF.

This clonotype was observed at least ten times. This chain uses TRBV7-3 with TRBJ2-1, with D maybe TRBD2 (5 bases). With 5 bases removed from V and 6 bases from J, the gap between germline ends came to 17 bases. The CDR3 sequence is 15 residues long. CDR1 is SGHTA, CDR2 FQGTGA, per germline. The CDR3 here is CASSPPEVVRNEQFF. In DNA form, the CDR3 reads TGTGCCAGCAGCCCCCCGGAGGTGGTTCGCAATGAGCAGTTCTTC. The whole variable domain, filled in from reference TRBV7-3 and TRBJ2-1, reads GAGVSQTPSNKVTEKGKYVELRCDPISGHTALYWYRQSLGQGPEFLIYFQGTGAADDSGLPNDRFFAVRPEGSVSTLKIQRTERGDSAVYLCASSPPEVVRNEQFFGPGTRLTVL.

V is TRBV14 and J is TRBJ2-1; D is ambiguous. The germline V gene encodes CDR1 SGHDN and CDR2 FVKESK. V was cut by 3 bases and J by 3 bases, with 6 bases left in between. The CDR3 runs 13 residues. The CDR3 DNA is TGTGCCAGCAGCCAGAGGAGCTACAATGAGCAGTTCTTC. It translates to CASSQRSYNEQFF.

This clonotype was picked up a small number of times. The V call is TRBV12-3 or TRBV12-4, the J call TRBJ1-6; no firm D call. Trimming took 6 bases from V and 5 from J, leaving 5 bases between them. The CDR3 runs to 12 residues. CDR3 DNA: TGTGCCAGCAGGAGGGATAATTCACCCCTCCACTTT. Translating gives CASRRDNSPLHF.

This clonotype has ten or more counts. V gene TRBV24-1 combines with J gene TRBJ2-5; tentative D call: TRBD2 (5 bases). The V end lost 6 bases, the J end lost 5 bases, and 18 bases lay between the germline ends. CDR1 and CDR2 (germline): KGHDR, SFDVKD. The CDR3 is made up of 15 amino acids. CDR3 sequence (DNA): TGTGCCACCAGTCCCGGGGTTCAAGGCGGTGAGACCCAGTACTTC. Translated, it gives CATSPGVQGGETQYF.